Here is one TCR beta chain with its context. What it binds is unknown. This record comes from a study of cytomegalovirus exposure and HLA in healthy donors. The donors were in the approximately 120-subject validation cohort, distinct from the roughly 700-subject first cohort. Using immunoSEQ multiplex PCR, the repertoire was profiled, and TCRdb retains in-frame clones only, with some absent. The data contain some 110,000 clones, roughly 86% of them singletons. General study points: It was confirmed in vitro that a few of the CMV-associated chains were specific for CMV antigens.

V gave up 4 bases and J gave up 0 bases, with 10 bases separating them. Germline lookup yields CDR1 SGHAT and CDR2 FQNNGV. This CDR3 spans 15 amino acids. The chain carries TRBV11-2 and TRBJ1-5; a weak D match, TRBD1 (5 bases). This TCR was sampled from a man aged 18 to 30 in good health and CMV-seronegative. The sample comprised PBMCs. CDR3 amino acids: CASSSKGDSNQPQHF. The CDR3 DNA follows: TGTGCCAGCAGCTCGAAAGGGGATAGCAATCAGCCCCAGCATTTT.